This TCR beta chain emerged from a study of regulatory T cells in long-lasting Graves disease. This clonotype was recorded a few times. Its antigen is currently unknown. It may be a read error: a sequence one base away is much more abundant. Construction of the TCR beta libraries employed iRepertoire HTBI primers in conjunction with Arm-PCR of CDR3 regions. TCRdb ran MiXCR on the multiplex PCR reads and lists one entry per CDR3 protein. The sample carries hundreds of thousands of distinct CDR3 sequences, around 15% recorded once. Specified time point: newly diagnosed GD, antithyroid drugs for less than 3 months. After RNA was extracted from PBMCs, the TCR library was made from it. Overall study results and limits: Sample size was small, which may have lowered accuracy. A greater number of public clonotypes (fewer than 3,000) was shared by persistent patients than by new patients (about 990).

The sample also formed part of further work on T cells in Graves' hyperthyroidism and ophthalmopathy. From that paper: Primed by the HTBI set, a first-round RT-PCR was run on the TCR CDR3.

The source of this sequence is a woman aged 25 to 45 with Graves disease. The sequencing used peripheral blood mononuclear cells (PBMCs), collected at new diagnosis, from a patient treated with antithyroid drugs.

In DNA, the CDR3 is TGTGCCAGCAGTTTCGCCGGCGAGCGGTACTTC. This sequence encodes CASSFAGERYF. The chain employs TRBV12-3 or TRBV12-4 and TRBJ2-7; no definite D call. This CDR3 has 11 amino acids.